Listed below are T cell receptor beta chains from one sample, sequenced in a study of blood T cell repertoires in COVID-19. The method was immunoSEQ multiplex PCR; TCRdb's version includes in-frame clones alone and lacks a portion of them. The sample holds 150,000 to 200,000 clones; about four fifths are singletons and the top ten take 9.5% to 12%. The specimen was peripheral blood. The receptors were sampled from a man in his fifties or sixties with active or convalescent COVID-19. Both conserved end residues are part of each CDR3. Each record gives: J gene, V gene, clone size, D gene, CDR3 protein, CDR3 DNA. A D gene is named only where the DNA matches it firmly. The listing skips clone size in some rows; elsewhere it reads once, few, many or a size class.

>TRBJ2-7|TRBV5-4|.|TRBD1
CASSLGQGALYEQYF
TGTGCCAGCAGCTTAGGACAGGGGGCGTTATACGAGCAGTACTTC
>TRBJ2-1|TRBV4-1|few|.
CASSQFDTSSYNEQFF
TGCGCCAGCAGCCAATTTGACACCAGCTCCTACAATGAGCAGTTCTTC
>TRBJ2-7|TRBV5-1|once|TRBD1
CASSLAETGRTYEQYF
TGCGCCAGCAGCTTGGCCGAGACAGGGAGAACCTACGAGCAGTACTTC
>TRBJ2-6|TRBV27|.|.
CASRPLQFARSSGANVLTF
TGTGCCAGCAGGCCGCTTCAGTTCGCCCGCAGCTCTGGGGCCAACGTCCTGACTTTC
>TRBJ2-1|TRBV19|.|TRBD1
CASSRGQGRVNEQFF
TGTGCCAGTAGTAGGGGACAGGGGAGGGTCAATGAGCAGTTCTTC
>TRBJ1-2|TRBV4-1|.|.
CASSQEGSYGYTF
TGCGCCAGCAGCCAAGAGGGCTCCTATGGCTACACCTTC
>TRBJ2-7|TRBV6-6|.|TRBD2
CASSYGAGGSEQYF
TGTGCCAGCAGTTACGGCGCGGGAGGTTCCGAGCAGTACTTC
>TRBJ1-5|TRBV19|few|.
CASSQTGSNQPQHF
TGTGCCAGTAGCCAGACAGGTAGCAATCAGCCCCAGCATTTT
>TRBJ2-3|TRBV7-9|.|.
CASSLPLGGAEDTQYF
TGTGCCAGCAGCTTGCCGCTAGGGGGGGCTGAAGATACGCAGTATTTT
>TRBJ2-5|TRBV7-2|.|TRBD1
CASSTRTGTGGETQYF
TGTGCCAGCAGCACCAGAACCGGGACAGGGGGAGAGACCCAGTACTTC
>TRBJ2-5|TRBV5-6|.|TRBD2
CASSLRSGTGKETQYF
TGTGCCAGCAGCTTGAGAAGCGGGACTGGGAAAGAGACCCAGTACTTC
>TRBJ2-7|TRBV5-4|once|TRBD2
CASSPSGKPYEQYF
TGTGCCAGCAGCCCAAGCGGGAAGCCCTACGAGCAGTACTTC
>TRBJ1-1|TRBV7-2|once|TRBD1
CASSWGQGTEAFF
TGTGCCAGCAGCTGGGGACAGGGAACTGAAGCTTTCTTT
>TRBJ2-7|TRBV7-8|.|TRBD1
CASSLVGRGSSYEQYF
TGTGCCAGCAGCTTAGTGGGCAGGGGGTCGTCCTACGAGCAGTACTTC
>TRBJ2-7|TRBV2|.|TRBD2
CASSVPGLAGPEQYF
TGTGCCAGCAGTGTTCCCGGACTAGCGGGGCCCGAGCAGTACTTC
>TRBJ1-5|TRBV18|.|.
CASSPGGDNQPQHF
TGTGCCAGCTCACCAGGGGGCGACAATCAGCCCCAGCATTTT
>TRBJ2-3|TRBV7-9|.|.
CASSLGGVRADTQYF
TGTGCCAGCAGCCTGGGGGGAGTAAGGGCAGATACGCAGTATTTT
>TRBJ2-3|TRBV25-1|.|TRBD1
CASSEGDSRTDTQYF
TGTGCCAGCAGTGAGGGGGACAGCCGCACAGATACGCAGTATTTT
>TRBJ2-1|TRBV21-1|.|.
CASSRNGGAYNEQFF
TGTGCCAGCAGCCGCAACGGGGGGGCATACAATGAGCAGTTCTTC
>TRBJ2-7|TRBV27|.|TRBD1
CASSFRIGQGARYEQYF
TGTGCCAGCAGTTTTCGAATTGGACAGGGGGCACGATACGAGCAGTACTTC
>TRBJ2-3|TRBV6-5|few|.
CASKDGGSTDTQYF
TGTGCCAGCAAAGATGGAGGTAGCACAGATACGCAGTATTTT
>TRBJ1-3|TRBV5-5|.|TRBD1
CASSSTGEPGNTIYF
TGTGCCAGCAGCTCAACAGGGGAGCCTGGAAACACCATATATTTT
>TRBJ1-1|TRBV5-5|.|TRBD1
CASSLTGRTEAFF
TGTGCCAGCAGCCTGACAGGGAGAACTGAAGCTTTCTTT
>TRBJ1-5|TRBV9|few|.
CASSVGQGHNQPQHF
TGTGCCAGCAGCGTAGGGCAGGGCCACAATCAGCCCCAGCATTTT
>TRBJ2-7|TRBV5-5|once|.
CASSPDSFSSYEQYF
TGTGCCAGCAGCCCGGACAGCTTTAGCTCCTACGAGCAGTACTTC
>TRBJ2-7|TRBV6-5|.|.
CAAGGRVEQYF
TGTGCCGCCGGAGGGCGGGTCGAGCAGTACTTC
>TRBJ2-1|TRBV3-1/TRBV3-2|.|.
CASSQDTRAEQFF
TGTGCCAGCAGCCAAGATACCAGGGCCGAGCAGTTCTTC
>TRBJ1-2|TRBV4-2|.|.
CASSQVSQDLYGYTF
TGTGCCAGCAGCCAAGTTTCCCAGGATCTCTATGGCTACACCTTC
>TRBJ2-7|TRBV6-5|.|.
CASSLTATHYEQYF
TGTGCCAGCAGTCTGACAGCTACTCACTACGAGCAGTACTTC
>TRBJ2-3|TRBV29-1|.|.
CSVDSGTPTDTQYF
TGCAGCGTTGACTCCGGGACACCCACAGATACGCAGTATTTT
>TRBJ1-2|TRBV5-1|few|TRBD1
CASSLGTGLYGYTF
TGCGCCAGCAGCTTGGGGACAGGGCTGTATGGCTACACCTTC
>TRBJ2-7|TRBV15|.|TRBD2
CATSRDGIAGGPHEQYF
TGTGCCACCAGCAGAGATGGGATAGCGGGGGGGCCTCACGAGCAGTACTTC
>TRBJ2-7|TRBV28|.|.
CASSSTLGKGPTYEQYF
TGTGCCAGCAGCTCAACTTTGGGGAAGGGGCCGACCTACGAGCAGTACTTC
>TRBJ1-2|TRBV28|.|TRBD1
CASAGHPTGAGYTF
TGTGCCAGCGCGGGCCACCCGACAGGGGCCGGCTACACCTTC
>TRBJ2-1|TRBV7-9|.|TRBD1
CASSPPGTGNNEQFF
TGTGCCAGCAGCCCGCCCGGGACAGGCAACAATGAGCAGTTCTTC
>TRBJ2-7|TRBV29-1|.|.
CSPDTGVYEQYF
TGCAGCCCGGATACGGGGGTGTACGAGCAGTACTTC
>TRBJ1-5|TRBV25-1|.|TRBD1
CASSDWQGVQPQHF
TGTGCCAGCAGTGACTGGCAGGGGGTTCAGCCCCAGCATTTT
>TRBJ2-2|TRBV5-1|.|.
CASSWDIMTGRNTGELFF
TGCGCCAGCAGCTGGGATATTATGACTGGGAGAAACACCGGGGAGCTGTTTTTT
>TRBJ2-5|TRBV9|.|.
CASSREETQYF
TGTGCCAGCAGCCGGGAAGAGACCCAGTACTTC
>TRBJ2-7|TRBV6-5|once|.
CASSLGQYYEQYF
TGTGCCAGCAGCCTGGGGCAGTACTACGAGCAGTACTTC
>TRBJ2-1|TRBV19|.|TRBD2
CASSTGTSGGLYNEQFF
TGTGCCAGTAGTACTGGGACTAGCGGGGGGCTTTACAATGAGCAGTTCTTC
>TRBJ2-7|TRBV11-2|.|.
CASSWRVLYEQYF
TGTGCCAGCAGCTGGAGGGTCCTATACGAGCAGTACTTC
>TRBJ2-2|TRBV5-1|few|TRBD1
CASSLRGLEHRGAVF
TGCGCCAGCAGCTTGAGGGGGCTCGAACACCGGGGAGCTGTTTTT
>TRBJ2-1|TRBV19|.|TRBD2
CASSTRLAGSSYNEQFF
TGTGCCAGTAGTACCAGACTAGCGGGTAGCTCCTACAATGAGCAGTTCTTC
>TRBJ2-1|TRBV24-1|.|.
CATSDLEGGYNEQFF
TGTGCCACCAGTGATTTAGAGGGAGGCTACAATGAGCAGTTCTTC
>TRBJ2-7|TRBV11-2|.|TRBD1
CASSSQGARGVGEQYF
TGTGCCAGCAGCTCGCAGGGGGCTCGGGGCGTGGGGGAGCAGTACTTC
>TRBJ2-2|TRBV6-5|.|TRBD1
CASSYSTGDDGELFF
TGTGCCAGCAGTTACTCGACAGGGGATGACGGGGAGCTGTTTTTT
>TRBJ2-4|TRBV9|.|.
CASSVGESRAKNIQYF
TGTGCCAGCAGCGTAGGAGAATCCAGGGCCAAAAACATTCAGTACTTC
>TRBJ1-4|TRBV28|.|.
CASSPPDSLNEKLFF
TGTGCCAGCAGTCCACCGGACAGCCTAAATGAAAAACTGTTTTTT
>TRBJ2-7|TRBV6-1|.|TRBD2
CASTGGGHEQYF
TGTGCCAGCACCGGGGGGGGCCACGAGCAGTACTTC
>TRBJ1-2|TRBV20-1|.|.
CSATDRQSNYGYTF
TGCAGTGCTACTGACAGACAATCTAACTATGGCTACACCTTC
>TRBJ2-2|TRBV19|.|TRBD2
CASSMPWRGGDTGELFF
TGTGCCAGTAGTATGCCCTGGCGGGGGGGCGACACCGGGGAGCTGTTTTTT
>TRBJ2-1|TRBV6-5|.|TRBD2
CASSSGRGAGASEQFF
TGTGCCAGCAGTTCTGGTCGAGGAGCGGGGGCAAGTGAGCAGTTCTTC